This is a list of T cell receptor beta chains from one sample in a study of blood T cell repertoires in COVID-19. The repertoire was sequenced with immunoSEQ multiplex PCR; TCRdb's copy has only in-frame clones and lacks some. The table lists 130,000 to 150,000 clones, 88% of them singletons. The sample consisted of peripheral blood. The receptor source for this set is a man in his forties or fifties with active or convalescent COVID-19. Both conserved end residues are part of each CDR3. Each record gives: CDR3 protein, CDR3 DNA, clone size, D gene, J gene, V gene. D genes are given only for firm matches. The size of a clone is reported for some rows only, either as once, few or many, or as a class for expanded clones.

cdr3_aa: CASSQWRANTEAFF
cdr3_nt: TGCGCCAGCAGCCAATGGAGGGCGAACACTGAAGCTTTCTTT
clone_size: -
d_call: -
j_call: TRBJ1-1
v_call: TRBV4-1

cdr3_aa: CASSQGPREAPDTQYF
cdr3_nt: TGCGCCAGCAGCCAAGGCCCGCGGGAGGCCCCAGATACGCAGTATTTT
clone_size: -
d_call: TRBD2
j_call: TRBJ2-3
v_call: TRBV4-1

cdr3_aa: CASSPDRSAGNTIYF
cdr3_nt: TGTGCCAGCAGTCCGGACAGGAGCGCTGGAAACACCATATATTTT
clone_size: -
d_call: TRBD1
j_call: TRBJ1-3
v_call: TRBV2

cdr3_aa: CASSLMVGSYEQYF
cdr3_nt: TGTGCCAGCAGCTTGATGGTCGGCTCCTACGAGCAGTACTTC
clone_size: -
d_call: -
j_call: TRBJ2-7
v_call: TRBV7-6

cdr3_aa: CASSQVQGRTGELFF
cdr3_nt: TGTGCCAGCAGCCAAGTTCAGGGGCGCACCGGGGAGCTGTTTTTT
clone_size: -
d_call: -
j_call: TRBJ2-2
v_call: TRBV14

cdr3_aa: CASRRTGSYGYTF
cdr3_nt: TGTGCCAGCAGGAGGACAGGTTCCTATGGCTACACCTTC
clone_size: -
d_call: TRBD1
j_call: TRBJ1-2
v_call: TRBV27

cdr3_aa: CASSPEVVYGYTF
cdr3_nt: TGTGCCAGCAGCCCCGAGGTGGTCTATGGCTACACCTTC
clone_size: once
d_call: -
j_call: TRBJ1-2
v_call: TRBV7-9

cdr3_aa: CSVGLRATDTQYF
cdr3_nt: TGCAGCGTTGGTTTGAGGGCCACAGATACGCAGTATTTT
clone_size: once
d_call: -
j_call: TRBJ2-3
v_call: TRBV29-1

cdr3_aa: CASSERRVYSNQPQHF
cdr3_nt: TGTGCCAGCAGTGAACGCCGGGTTTATAGCAATCAGCCCCAGCATTTT
clone_size: few
d_call: -
j_call: TRBJ1-5
v_call: TRBV2

cdr3_aa: CATTPFEKEWSYNEQFF
cdr3_nt: TGTGCCACCACCCCGTTTGAGAAAGAGTGGTCCTACAATGAGCAGTTCTTC
clone_size: -
d_call: -
j_call: TRBJ2-1
v_call: TRBV15

cdr3_aa: CASSFSSGSTNEKLFF
cdr3_nt: TGTGCCAGCAGCTTCTCTAGTGGATCAACTAATGAAAAACTGTTTTTT
clone_size: -
d_call: -
j_call: TRBJ1-4
v_call: TRBV9

cdr3_aa: CASSSSMRFDMNTEAFF
cdr3_nt: TGTGCCAGCAGCTCCTCAATGAGGTTTGATATGAACACTGAAGCTTTCTTT
clone_size: -
d_call: -
j_call: TRBJ1-1
v_call: TRBV7-3

cdr3_aa: CASSLGGIANEKLFF
cdr3_nt: TGCGCCAGCAGCTTGGGCGGGATAGCTAATGAAAAACTGTTTTTT
clone_size: -
d_call: -
j_call: TRBJ1-4
v_call: TRBV5-1

cdr3_aa: CASSRRGPATNEKLFF
cdr3_nt: TGTGCCAGCAGCCGCAGGGGGCCCGCAACTAATGAAAAACTGTTTTTT
clone_size: once
d_call: TRBD1
j_call: TRBJ1-4
v_call: TRBV2

cdr3_aa: CASSVGQGSSTDTQYF
cdr3_nt: TGCGCCAGCAGCGTGGGACAGGGTTCTAGCACAGATACGCAGTATTTT
clone_size: -
d_call: TRBD1
j_call: TRBJ2-3
v_call: TRBV5-1

cdr3_aa: CSASPGSRVYEQYF
cdr3_nt: TGCAGTGCTAGTCCAGGAAGCCGAGTCTACGAGCAGTACTTC
clone_size: -
d_call: -
j_call: TRBJ2-7
v_call: TRBV20-1

cdr3_aa: CASSYSGSSNTGELFF
cdr3_nt: TGTGCCAGCAGTTACTCTGGCAGTTCGAACACCGGGGAGCTGTTTTTT
clone_size: -
d_call: -
j_call: TRBJ2-2
v_call: TRBV6-5

cdr3_aa: CAWMASGNTIYF
cdr3_nt: TGTGCCTGGATGGCCTCTGGAAACACCATATATTTT
clone_size: -
d_call: -
j_call: TRBJ1-3
v_call: TRBV30

cdr3_aa: CTTSSYNEQFF
cdr3_nt: TGCACAACGAGCTCCTACAATGAGCAGTTCTTC
clone_size: -
d_call: -
j_call: TRBJ2-1
v_call: TRBV29-1

cdr3_aa: CASSIGLTGVSGNTIYF
cdr3_nt: TGTGCCAGTAGTATAGGACTTACAGGGGTCTCTGGAAACACCATATATTTT
clone_size: once
d_call: TRBD1
j_call: TRBJ1-3
v_call: TRBV19

cdr3_aa: CASSFLTSGKVEQYF
cdr3_nt: TGTGCCAGCAGTTTTCTAACTAGCGGGAAGGTCGAGCAGTACTTC
clone_size: -
d_call: TRBD2
j_call: TRBJ2-7
v_call: TRBV27

cdr3_aa: CASSLTGIGRQYF
cdr3_nt: TGCGCCAGCAGCCTAACAGGGATTGGCCGGCAGTACTTC
clone_size: -
d_call: -
j_call: TRBJ2-7
v_call: TRBV4-1

cdr3_aa: CATSDPSGVAGVGNEQFF
cdr3_nt: TGTGCCACCAGTGATCCTTCCGGGGTAGCGGGAGTCGGCAATGAGCAGTTCTTC
clone_size: -
d_call: TRBD2
j_call: TRBJ2-1
v_call: TRBV24-1

cdr3_aa: CASGLAGGPSSYNEQFF
cdr3_nt: TGTGCCAGCGGACTAGCGGGAGGCCCCAGCTCCTACAATGAGCAGTTCTTC
clone_size: -
d_call: TRBD2
j_call: TRBJ2-1
v_call: TRBV7-8

cdr3_aa: CASSPYQGANTEAFF
cdr3_nt: TGTGCCAGCAGCCCTTACCAGGGTGCGAACACTGAAGCTTTCTTT
clone_size: -
d_call: -
j_call: TRBJ1-1
v_call: TRBV27

cdr3_aa: CASLRGGYGYTF
cdr3_nt: TGTGCCAGCCTCAGGGGTGGATATGGCTACACCTTC
clone_size: -
d_call: -
j_call: TRBJ1-2
v_call: TRBV19

cdr3_aa: CASSLREPRNYGYTF
cdr3_nt: TGTGCCAGCAGCTTAAGAGAGCCAAGAAACTATGGCTACACCTTC
clone_size: -
d_call: -
j_call: TRBJ1-2
v_call: TRBV7-9

cdr3_aa: CASSLSAGRRGQPQHF
cdr3_nt: TGTGCCAGCAGTTTATCGGCAGGGCGCAGGGGTCAGCCCCAGCATTTT
clone_size: -
d_call: -
j_call: TRBJ1-5
v_call: TRBV27

cdr3_aa: CASSARGLPSRDTQYF
cdr3_nt: TGTGCCAGCAGCGCTAGGGGACTCCCGAGCAGGGATACGCAGTATTTT
clone_size: -
d_call: -
j_call: TRBJ2-3
v_call: TRBV21-1